What follows are 18 T cell receptor beta chains derived from one specimen sequenced in a study of blood T cell repertoires in COVID-19 (dated by TCRdb to 2019 to 2021). Library method: the immunoSEQ multiplex PCR assay. The table was pulled from immuneACCESS by TCRdb, which kept in-frame rearrangements only. Such tables lose some clones; where checked, under half of the loss comes from unresolved V genes, and the rest has no known cause. This sample lists 110,000 to 150,000 clones; around 80% were detected once. More than 4% of the sample is held by the ten biggest clonotypes. Sequenced: peripheral blood. These receptors were taken from a woman aged 45-65 years with acute or convalescent COVID-19.

The chain combines TRBV10-1 with TRBJ2-5; possibly TRBD2 for D (6 bases). V was pared by 4 bases and J by 3 bases, with 15 bases between. There are 15 residues in the CDR3. Looked up from germline, CDR1 is WNHNN and CDR2 is SYGVQD (reference sequence). CDR3 loop: CASSAGERPKETQYF. The CDR3, as DNA: TGCGCCAGCAGTGCGGGGGAACGTCCCAAAGAGACCCAGTACTTC.

The chain recombines TRBV28 with TRBJ1-2; TRBD1 might be the D (5 bases). Germline CDR1 is MDHEN and CDR2 is SYDVKM. The CDR3 runs 14 residues. V was trimmed by 3 bases and J by 7 bases, leaving 15 bases between them. For the CDR3, the DNA is TGTGCCAGCAGTTTGTCCCAGGGTAGGGGTGGCTACACCTTC. The encoded protein is CASSLSQGRGGYTF.

The table lists this clone with a few counts. The gene calls are TRBV6-5 and TRBJ2-3, with a weak D call TRBD1 (5 bases). V was cut by 4 bases and J by 1 base, with 9 bases left in between. In germline, CDR1 is MNHEY, CDR2 SVGAGI. The CDR3 has 14 amino acids. The CDR3 coding sequence is TGTGCCAGCAGTTTGGCAGGGCGCACAGATACGCAGTATTTT. Its translation is CASSLAGRTDTQYF.

The V call is TRBV9, the J call TRBJ1-6; D gene ambiguous. V was trimmed by 4 bases and J by 8 bases, leaving 7 bases between them. The length of the CDR3 is 12 residues. Germline V CDR1 and CDR2: SGDLS, YYNGEE. CDR3 in amino acids: CASSSRDSPLHF. The CDR3 nucleotides are TGTGCCAGCAGCTCTAGAGATTCACCCCTCCACTTT. Based on the CDR3 plus reference TRBV9 and TRBJ1-6, the full variable domain is DSGVTQTPKHLITATGQRVTLRCSPRSGDLSVYWYQQSLDQGLQFLIQYYNGEERAKGNILERFSAQQFPDLHSELNLSSLELGDSALYFCASSSRDSPLHFGNGTRLTVT.

The chain employs TRBV3-1 (or the pseudogene TRBV3-2) and TRBJ1-4; 7 bases are a match to TRBD1. The CDR3 is made up of 14 amino acids. V lost 4 bases to trimming and J lost 4 bases; unmatched junction nucleotides: 3. Germline V gene data show CDR1 as LGHDT and CDR2 as YNNKEL (reference sequence). DNA for the CDR3: TGTGCCAGCAGCCCGGGACAGAATAATGAAAAACTGTTTTTT. It translates to CASSPGQNNEKLFF.

The chain joins TRBV5-1 to TRBJ1-4, with D unclear. From germline, CDR1 is SGHRS and CDR2 YFSETQ. V lost 3 bases to trimming and J lost 6 bases, with 12 bases between them. The CDR3 is 14 amino acids. In DNA, the CDR3 is TGCGCCAGCAGCTCGACGGGTCTGGATGAAAAACTGTTTTTT. Protein product: CASSSTGLDEKLFF.

The J gene is TRBJ1-2, the V gene TRBV6-2 or TRBV6-3; D remains ambiguous. The germline gives CDR1 MNHEY, CDR2 SVGEGT. The V and J ends lost 2 bases and 13 bases respectively, with 20 bases between them. The CDR3 spans 14 residues. CDR3 DNA sequence: TGTGCCAGCAGTTACCTGCTTACTGGGCCACAAGGCACCTTC. Its translation: CASSYLLTGPQGTF.

The chain combines TRBV6-2 or TRBV6-3 with TRBJ2-7; tentative D call: TRBD2 (6 bases). V was cut by 5 bases and J by 0 bases, with 14 bases left in between. Looked up from germline, CDR1 is MNHEY and CDR2 is SVGEGT. The CDR3 loop spans 15 amino acids. CDR3 region: CASSRSGQSSYEQYF. The CDR3 bases are TGTGCCAGCAGTCGGAGCGGGCAAAGCTCCTACGAGCAGTACTTC.

The rearrangement uses TRBV19 and TRBJ2-2, with 7 bases lining up with TRBD1. This CDR3 has 15 residues. In germline, CDR1 is LNHDA, CDR2 SQIVND (reference sequence). After removal of 2 bases from V and 5 bases from J, the junction contained 5 bases not matched to a gene. The CDR3 loop is CASSINRGRTGELFF. CDR3 nucleotide sequence: TGTGCCAGTAGTATAAACAGGGGCCGAACCGGGGAGCTGTTTTTT.

This clone was seen only once. The CDR3 nucleotides read TGCGCCAGCAGCGCCGGGACAGTTTATTCCTCTGGAAACACCATATATTTT. Protein product: CASSAGTVYSSGNTIYF. V is TRBV5-1 and J is TRBJ1-3; 7 bases align to TRBD1. CDR1 and CDR2 from the germline V gene are SGHRS and YFSETQ. The CDR3 is made up of 17 amino acids. J was trimmed by 0 bases and V by 4 bases; bases with no gene match: 10.

The chain is built from TRBV4-3 and TRBJ2-1, with 8 bases fitting TRBD2. Germline loops: CDR1 LGHNA, CDR2 YSLEER. After removal of 4 bases from V and 5 bases from J, the junction contained 10 bases not matched to a gene. The CDR3 has 16 residues. The CDR3 protein is CASSPRRGGKNNEQFF. The CDR3 DNA reads as TGCGCCAGCAGCCCCCGCCGGGGGGGTAAAAACAATGAGCAGTTCTTC.

This rearrangement joins TRBV5-1 to TRBJ2-7; 7 nucleotides line up with TRBD1. The CDR3 has 15 residues. The J segment lost 2 bases and the V segment lost 7 bases, leaving 12 bases of the junction unmatched. CDR1 is SGHRS, CDR2 YFSETQ, per germline. CDR3 sequence: CASVIGTEKAYEQYF. In DNA, the CDR3 is TGCGCCAGCGTTATCGGGACAGAGAAGGCCTACGAGCAGTACTTC.

The chain uses TRBV21-1 and TRBJ1-1; the DNA was not compared with TRBD1, the D call given in the table. TRBV21-1 is listed as a pseudogene. This CDR3 is built from 11 residues. CDR3 sequence: CASTTETEAFF. CDR3 sequence (DNA): TGTGCCAGCACAACAGAGACTGAAGCTTTCTTT.

The chain has TRBV28 and TRBJ1-3; weak D call: TRBD1 (6 bases). This CDR3 contains 14 residues. The V end lost 4 bases, the J end lost 0 bases, and 7 bases lay between the germline ends. The germline V gene has CDR1 MDHEN and CDR2 SYDVKM. CDR3 sequence (DNA): TGTGCCAGCAGTTCACAGGGCTCTGGAAACACCATATATTTT. This gives the protein CASSSQGSGNTIYF.

The rearrangement uses TRBV30 and TRBJ1-6; 9 bases map to TRBD1. The junction had 9 bases not matched to a gene; V was cut back by 7 bases and J by 8 bases. The germline V gene has CDR1 GTSNPN and CDR2 SVGIG (reference sequence). The CDR3 runs 14 residues. The CDR3 coding sequence is TGTGCCTTATATCCCGGGACAGGGTATTCACCCCTCCACTTT. Its translation is CALYPGTGYSPLHF. The entire variable domain, with the rest obtained from reference TRBV30 and TRBJ1-6, is as follows: SQTIHQWPATLVQPVGSPLSLECTVEGTSNPNLYWYRQAAGRGLQLLFYSVGIGQISSEVPQNLSASRPQDRQFILSSKKLLLSDSGFYLCALYPGTGYSPLHFGNGTRLTVT.

The V gene is TRBV19, the J gene TRBJ2-3, with TRBD1 matching over 7 bases. Germline V CDR1 and CDR2: LNHDA, SQIVND (reference sequence). V shed 3 bases, J shed 0 bases, and the junction held 6 bases outside the gene matches. The CDR3 has 16 amino acids. The CDR3: CASSMRGRGSTDTQYF. The CDR3, as DNA: TGTGCCAGTAGTATGAGAGGCAGGGGGAGCACAGATACGCAGTATTTT.

The rearrangement joins TRBV28 to TRBJ2-1; D not certain. Germline CDR1 reads MDHEN; CDR2 reads SYDVKM. The germline V and J ends were trimmed by 6 bases and 11 bases, with 14 bases remaining between them. CDR3 length: 12 amino acids. In DNA form, the CDR3 reads TGTGCCAGCAGCGTGAGTGCCTTAAAGCAGTTCTTC. As protein: CASSVSALKQFF.

A single count supports this clone. The chain carries TRBV2 and TRBJ1-2; weak D call: TRBD1 (6 bases). The CDR3 has 14 residues. Germline-derived CDR1 and CDR2 are SNHLY and FYNNEI. The germline V and J ends were trimmed by 3 bases and 7 bases, with 15 bases remaining between them. Here the CDR3 DNA reads TGTGCCAGCAGTGACCGTCAGGGGATCCGTGGCTACACCTTC. Its translation: CASSDRQGIRGYTF.